These 24 T cell receptor beta chains were sequenced from one sample in a study of blood T cell repertoires in COVID-19. Assay: immunoSEQ multiplex PCR; the TCRdb copy retains only in-frame clones and omits some. The data hold 200,000 or so clones, with less than 90% observed a single time. The source material was peripheral blood. The receptors come from a man between 65 and 85 years old with acute or convalescent COVID-19.

V is TRBV5-1 and J is TRBJ1-3; the D gene is possibly TRBD1 (6 bases). Germline CDR1 is SGHRS and CDR2 is YFSETQ. The CDR3 has 16 residues. V lost 4 bases and J 0 bases, leaving 14 bases between the germline ends. DNA for the CDR3: TGCGCCAGCAGCCCGGGAGGGGGAGGCTCTGGAAACACCATATATTTT. It encodes CASSPGGGGSGNTIYF.

The chain couples TRBV27 to TRBJ2-7; possible D gene TRBD1, 6 bases. This CDR3 contains 15 residues. V dropped 5 bases and J dropped 3 bases, with 17 bases sitting between them. The germline CDR1 and CDR2 sequences are MNHEY and SMNVEV (reference sequence). The CDR3 is CASSLVGDTNYEQYF. CDR3 nucleotides: TGTGCCAGCAGTCTTGTAGGGGACACAAACTACGAGCAGTACTTC.

This chain uses TRBV6-1 with TRBJ2-1; 8 bases agree with TRBD2. Germline V CDR1 and CDR2: MNHNS, SASEGT. The V and J ends lost 1 base and 9 bases, in that order; junction bases with no gene match: 5. This CDR3 comprises 14 residues. The CDR3 is CASSEGGLVVEQFF. As DNA, the CDR3 is TGTGCCAGCAGTGAAGGGGGACTAGTGGTTGAGCAGTTCTTC.

In DNA form, the CDR3 reads TGTGCCAGCAGTGCAACCGGGGATGGCTACACCTTC. Translating it yields CASSATGDGYTF. J is TRBJ1-2 and V is TRBV2, with D hard to call. The germline V and J ends were trimmed by 4 bases and 6 bases, with 9 bases remaining between them. This CDR3 is built from 12 residues. The germline V gene encodes CDR1 SNHLY and CDR2 FYNNEI.

This clone appeared a few times. The chain combines TRBV7-9 with TRBJ2-1; D is possibly TRBD2 (6 bases). The germline CDR1 and CDR2 sequences are SEHNR and FQNEAQ (reference sequence). The CDR3 contains 14 residues. V was cut by 5 bases and J by 6 bases, with 14 bases left in between. In DNA form, the CDR3 reads TGTGCCAGCAGCCCGGAGCGGGTAGCCAATGAGCAGTTCTTC. It is translated as CASSPERVANEQFF.

The V and J genes are TRBV7-9 and TRBJ1-1; D may be TRBD1 (5 bases). Germline-derived CDR1 and CDR2 are SEHNR and FQNEAQ (reference sequence). There are 17 residues in the CDR3. V dropped 5 bases and J dropped 1 base, with 20 bases sitting between them. The CDR3 here is CASSQPVMLTANTEAFF. Written as DNA, the CDR3 is TGTGCCAGCAGCCAACCGGTGATGTTGACAGCGAACACTGAAGCTTTCTTT.

The chain carries TRBV29-1 and TRBJ1-4; 9 nucleotides match TRBD1. With 7 bases clipped from V and 10 bases from J, the junction kept 7 bases outside the gene matches. Germline V gene lookup returns CDR1 SQVTM and CDR2 ANQGSEA. CDR3 length equals 12 residues. The CDR3 nucleotides are TGCAGCGCAAGGACAGGGGAAGGAAAACTGTTTTTT. This sequence encodes CSARTGEGKLFF.

The gene calls are TRBV3-1 (or the pseudogene TRBV3-2) and TRBJ2-1; 9 bases match TRBD2. The germline gives CDR1 LGHDT, CDR2 YNNKEL (reference sequence). CDR3 length: 14 amino acids. The junction had 5 bases not matched to a gene; V was cut back by 3 bases and J by 8 bases. This CDR3 reads CASSHSSGMDEQFF. DNA of the CDR3: TGTGCCAGCAGCCATTCTAGCGGGATGGATGAGCAGTTCTTC.

This chain joins TRBV12-3 or TRBV12-4 and TRBJ1-2; D is undetermined. The CDR3 sequence is 13 residues long. V lost 2 bases to trimming and J lost 4 bases, with 8 bases between them. The CDR3 sequence: CASSLSRLYGYTF. CDR3 nucleotides: TGTGCCAGCAGTTTAAGTAGACTCTATGGCTACACCTTC.

The V gene is TRBV5-1, the J gene TRBJ2-5; 10 nucleotides line up with TRBD2. The V gene end was trimmed by 4 bases and the J gene end by 0 bases; junction bases not matched to a gene: 9. Germline V gene sequence: CDR1 SGHRS, CDR2 YFSETQ. The CDR3 runs 17 residues. CDR3 bases: TGCGCCAGCAGCCTACAACGTAGCGGGGGGTACCAAGAGACCCAGTACTTC. It yields the protein CASSLQRSGGYQETQYF.

The gene calls are TRBV5-1 and TRBJ1-4; D is unclear. The CDR3 spans 15 residues. Trimming took 4 bases from V and 3 from J, leaving 13 bases between them. Germline-derived CDR1 and CDR2 are SGHRS and YFSETQ. CDR3 in amino acids: CASSPGVASNEKLFF. CDR3 nucleotide sequence: TGCGCCAGCAGCCCCGGGGTTGCGTCTAATGAAAAACTGTTTTTT.

This clone was seen more than once but under ten times. V gene TRBV5-1 combines with J gene TRBJ1-1; 7 bases map to TRBD1. CDR1 is SGHRS, CDR2 YFSETQ, per germline. With V trimmed by 2 bases and J by 2 bases, 6 bases remained unmatched. This CDR3 has 15 residues. The CDR3 here is CASSLSGTVNTEAFF. The CDR3 DNA reads TGCGCCAGCAGCTTATCCGGGACAGTTAACACTGAAGCTTTCTTT.

This clone was seen just once. The chain links TRBV15 to TRBJ2-2, with D maybe TRBD1 (5 bases). The CDR3 covers 17 residues. Germline V gene sequence: CDR1 LNHNV, CDR2 YYDKDF (reference sequence). The V end lost 0 bases, the J end lost 0 bases, and 11 bases lay between the germline ends. For the CDR3, the DNA is TGTGCCACCAGCAGAGATCGACAGAACGCGAACACCGGGGAGCTGTTTTTT. It is translated as CATSRDRQNANTGELFF.

The chain carries TRBV2 and TRBJ1-5; D might be TRBD1 (6 bases). CDR3 length equals 14 residues. Per germline, CDR1 SNHLY and CDR2 FYNNEI. V lost 2 bases and J 9 bases, leaving 14 bases between the germline ends. CDR3 sequence reads: CASSESRGEGPQHF. For the CDR3, the DNA is TGTGCCAGCAGTGAATCCAGGGGTGAAGGGCCCCAGCATTTT. Together with reference TRBV2 and TRBJ1-5, the CDR3 gives the full variable domain: EPEVTQTPSHQVTQMGQEVILRCVPISNHLYFYWYRQILGQKVEFLVSFYNNEISEKSEIFDDQFSVERPDGSNFTLKIRSTKLEDSAMYFCASSESRGEGPQHFGDGTRLSIL.

The chain employs TRBV6-5 and TRBJ2-5; D is perhaps TRBD1 (7 bases). The V and J ends lost 6 bases and 1 base respectively, with 12 bases between them. CDR3 length: 14 amino acids. Germline V CDR1 and CDR2: MNHEY, SVGAGI. The CDR3 reads CASRRQGGQETQYF. In nucleotides, the CDR3 is TGTGCCAGCAGAAGGCAGGGGGGCCAAGAGACCCAGTACTTC.

This rearrangement joins TRBV28 to TRBJ1-4; TRBD1 agrees at 7 bases. The junction had 4 bases not matched to a gene; V was cut back by 5 bases and J by 4 bases. CDR1 is MDHEN and CDR2 is SYDVKM in the germline V gene. The CDR3 consists of 14 residues. The CDR3 DNA follows: TGTGCCAGCAGTCGGGACAGCCTTAATGAAAAACTGTTTTTT. Translated: CASSRDSLNEKLFF. Complete variable domain (other parts from reference TRBV28 and TRBJ1-4): DVKVTQSSRYLVKRTGEKVFLECVQDMDHENMFWYRQDPGLGLRLIYFSYDVKMKEKGDIPEGYSVSREKKERFSLILESASTNQTSMYLCASSRDSLNEKLFFGSGTQLSVL.

Concerning this clone: This clone may be a read error of a much larger clone one base away. The CDR3 is CASSLGGNTEAFF. The DNA for the CDR3 is TGTGCCAGCAGCTTGGGGGGGAACACTGAAGCTTTCTTT. This chain joins TRBV11-1 and TRBJ1-1; D may be TRBD1 (5 bases). CDR1 SGHAT and CDR2 FQDESV come from the germline V gene (reference sequence). Deletions cut 3 bases from V and 1 base from J, with 6 bases between. The CDR3 contains 13 residues.

J is TRBJ2-1 and V is TRBV7-2; 7 positions agree with TRBD2. This CDR3 spans 17 amino acids. Germline CDR1 and CDR2: SGHTA and FQGNSA. The J segment lost 4 bases and the V segment lost 5 bases, leaving 14 bases of the junction unmatched. In DNA form, the CDR3 reads TGTGCCAGCAGCCCCCAGGTGGGAGCGGGGAGGTACAATGAGCAGTTCTTC. Translation: CASSPQVGAGRYNEQFF.

This clone has more than one count but fewer than ten. The chain is built from TRBV4-2 and TRBJ2-1, with D hard to call. CDR1 is LGHNA and CDR2 is YNFKEQ in the germline V gene. The length of the CDR3 is 15 residues. Trimming took 4 bases from V and 7 from J, leaving 17 bases between them. Here the CDR3 DNA reads TGTGCCAGCAGCCCCTGGGCCAAGATTGTGAATGAGCAGTTCTTC. Its protein is CASSPWAKIVNEQFF.

This clone came up once. The chain employs TRBV24-1 and TRBJ2-1, with D tentatively TRBD1 (6 bases). Germline assignment: CDR1 KGHDR and CDR2 SFDVKD. V lost 0 bases and J 3 bases, leaving 11 bases between the germline ends. This CDR3 is built from 16 residues. Here the CDR3 DNA reads TGTGCCACCAGTGATTTGTTTCCGACAGGCTACAATGAGCAGTTCTTC. Translation gives CATSDLFPTGYNEQFF.

This chain links TRBV7-2 with TRBJ2-1, with D perhaps TRBD1 (6 bases). Germline CDR1 reads SGHTA; CDR2 reads FQGNSA. The length of the CDR3 is 14 residues. Trimming removed 1 base from V and 12 bases from J, with 16 bases in between. The CDR3 sequence is CASSLGDTRGRQFF. Written as DNA, the CDR3 is TGTGCCAGCAGCTTAGGGGATACAAGGGGGAGGCAGTTCTTC.

The chain joins TRBV5-6 to TRBJ2-4, with D perhaps TRBD1 (6 bases). V lost 1 base to trimming and J lost 1 base, with 15 bases between them. The germline gives CDR1 SGHDT, CDR2 YYEEEE. The CDR3 extends over 17 amino acids. CDR3 nucleotide sequence: TGTGCCAGCAGCTTGAGGGGACATGGGATCGCCAAAAACATTCAGTACTTC. Translating it yields CASSLRGHGIAKNIQYF.

The J gene is TRBJ2-7, the V gene TRBV7-2, with TRBD2 matching over 7 bases. CDR1 and CDR2 from the germline V gene are SGHTA and FQGNSA. V shed 5 bases, J shed 2 bases, and the junction held 6 bases outside the gene matches. CDR3 length: 14 amino acids. CDR3 coding DNA: TGTGCCAGCAGCCCGTCTAGCGGCGCCTACGAGCAGTACTTC. It translates to CASSPSSGAYEQYF.

About this clone itself: Sequence at one end of the junction differs from germline and may be a read error. CDR3 loop: CASSQAGTSVYNEQFF. CDR3 DNA: TGTGCCAGCAGTCAAGCCGGGACTAGCGTCTACAATGAGCAGTTCTTC. The V call is TRBV14, the J call TRBJ2-1; 10 bases map to TRBD2. Germline loops: CDR1 SGHDN, CDR2 FVKESK. The CDR3 length is 16 residues. The variable domain in full, completed from reference TRBV14 and TRBJ2-1, reads EAGVTQFPSHSVIEKGQTVTLRCDPISGHDNLYWYRRVMGKEIKFLLHFVKESKQDESGMPNNRFLAERTGGTYSTLKVQPAELEDSGVYFCASSQAGTSVYNEQFFGPGTRLTVL.